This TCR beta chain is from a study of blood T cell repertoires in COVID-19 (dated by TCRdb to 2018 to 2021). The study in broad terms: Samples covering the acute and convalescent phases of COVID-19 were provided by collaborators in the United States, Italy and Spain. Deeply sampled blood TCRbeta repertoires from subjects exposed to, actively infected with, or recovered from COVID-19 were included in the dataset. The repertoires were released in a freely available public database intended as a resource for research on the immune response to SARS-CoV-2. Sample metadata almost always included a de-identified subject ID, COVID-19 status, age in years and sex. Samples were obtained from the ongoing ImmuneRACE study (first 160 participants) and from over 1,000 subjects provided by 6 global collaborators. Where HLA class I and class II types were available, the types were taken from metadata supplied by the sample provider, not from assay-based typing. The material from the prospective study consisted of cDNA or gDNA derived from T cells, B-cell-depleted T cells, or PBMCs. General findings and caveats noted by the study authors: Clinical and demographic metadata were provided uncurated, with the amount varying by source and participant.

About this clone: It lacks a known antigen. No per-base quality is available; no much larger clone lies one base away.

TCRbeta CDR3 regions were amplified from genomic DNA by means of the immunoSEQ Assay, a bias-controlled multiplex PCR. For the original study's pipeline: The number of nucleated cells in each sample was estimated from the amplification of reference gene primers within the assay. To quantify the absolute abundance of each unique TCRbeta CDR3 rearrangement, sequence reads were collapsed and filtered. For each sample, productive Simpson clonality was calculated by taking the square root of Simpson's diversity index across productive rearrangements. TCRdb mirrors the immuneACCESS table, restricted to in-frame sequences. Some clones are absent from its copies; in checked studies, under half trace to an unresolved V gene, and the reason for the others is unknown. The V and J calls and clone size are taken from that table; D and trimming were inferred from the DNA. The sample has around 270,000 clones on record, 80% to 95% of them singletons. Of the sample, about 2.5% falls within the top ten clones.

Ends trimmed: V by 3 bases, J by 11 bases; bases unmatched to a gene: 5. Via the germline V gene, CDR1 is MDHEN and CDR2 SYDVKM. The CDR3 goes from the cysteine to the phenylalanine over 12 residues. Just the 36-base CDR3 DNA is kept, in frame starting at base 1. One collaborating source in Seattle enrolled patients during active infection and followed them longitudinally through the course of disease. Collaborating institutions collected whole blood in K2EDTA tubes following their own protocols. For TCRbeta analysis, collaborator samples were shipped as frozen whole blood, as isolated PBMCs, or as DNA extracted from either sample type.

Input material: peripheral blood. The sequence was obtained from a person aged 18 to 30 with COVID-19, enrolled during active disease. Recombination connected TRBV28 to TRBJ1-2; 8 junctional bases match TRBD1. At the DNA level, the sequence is TGTGCCAGCAGTTTGGCTACAGGGGGATACACCTTC. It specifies CASSLATGGYTF.